These 27 T cell receptor beta chains originate from one sample sequenced in a study of CD8 T cells in ankylosing spondylitis. A single record per CDR3 protein comes from TCRdb applying MiXCR to the 5' RACE reads. The table records around 140,000 distinct CDR3 sequences, 11% of them present only once. The sequenced material came from blood, either unsorted or a sorted T cell fraction (not recorded which). These receptor sequences come from a female donor with ankylosing spondylitis or in good health (not recorded which).

This clonotype was detected a few times. The CDR3 is CASTIPGRNEQFF. In DNA, the CDR3 is TGTGCCAGCACAATCCCCGGGCGCAATGAGCAGTTCTTC. The V gene is TRBV27, the J gene TRBJ2-1, with no clear D. Germline loops: CDR1 MNHEY, CDR2 SMNVEV (reference sequence). Trimming cost V 7 bases and J 6 bases, with 13 bases left between them. The CDR3 has 13 amino acids.

The V gene is TRBV20-1, the J gene TRBJ2-3; 10 positions agree with TRBD2. Unmatched junction bases numbered 7, after V lost 7 bases and J lost 6 bases. CDR1 is DFQATT and CDR2 is SNEGSKA in the germline V gene (reference sequence). This CDR3 is built from 13 residues. The chain's CDR3 is CSGLAGVGDTQYF. CDR3 nucleotides: TGCAGTGGCCTAGCGGGAGTAGGGGATACGCAGTATTTT.

This clonotype was observed at least ten times. This sequence joins TRBV20-1 and TRBJ2-7; 10 positions agree with TRBD2. CDR3 length: 14 amino acids. V gave up 2 bases and J gave up 4 bases; unmatched junction bases: 5. CDR1 DFQATT and CDR2 SNEGSKA come from the germline V gene (reference sequence). The CDR3 DNA reads TGCAGTGCTAGACTAGCGGGAGAGTTATACGAGCAGTACTTC. It yields the protein CSARLAGELYEQYF.

Many counts were recorded for this clonotype. One end of the junction is discordant with germline, which a read error may explain. The V call is TRBV12-3 or TRBV12-4, the J call TRBJ1-2; 9 bases fit TRBD1. The CDR3 totals 13 residues. The DNA for the CDR3 is TGCGCCAGCAGCTTGGGGACAGGGTACGGCTACACCTTC. Translated: CASSLGTGYGYTF.

This clonotype was seen repeatedly, ten times or more. The rearrangement links TRBV20-1 to TRBJ2-7, with TRBD1 matching 7 bases. After removal of 4 bases from V and 4 bases from J, the junction contained 4 bases not matched to a gene. This CDR3 is 12 amino acids long. From germline, CDR1 is DFQATT and CDR2 SNEGSKA (reference sequence). The CDR3 here is CSANRGLYEQYF. In DNA form, the CDR3 reads TGCAGTGCTAACAGGGGTCTGTACGAGCAGTACTTC.

This clonotype was found many times. The genes are TRBV20-1 and TRBJ2-7, with D perhaps being TRBD1 or TRBD2 (5 bases each). Germline V gene sequence: CDR1 DFQATT, CDR2 SNEGSKA (reference sequence). The length of the CDR3 is 17 residues. Trimming stripped 0 bases from V and 0 bases from J, with 18 bases between. The CDR3 is CSARDSARGRSSYEQYF. The CDR3 nucleotides are TGCAGTGCTAGAGATAGCGCCCGGGGCCGAAGCTCCTACGAGCAGTACTTC.

This clonotype appeared a few times. V usage is TRBV9 and J usage is TRBJ2-5; D not resolved. V dropped 3 bases and J dropped 5 bases, with 11 bases sitting between them. Germline V CDR1 and CDR2: SGDLS, YYNGEE. This CDR3 contains 13 residues. DNA of the CDR3: TGTGCCAGCAGCGCAAGGGTGGGCGAGACCCAGTACTTC. Protein sequence: CASSARVGETQYF.

A few counts support this clonotype. This rearrangement joins TRBV24-1 to TRBJ2-1, with D hard to call. The CDR3 is 12 residues long. The V end was cut by 10 bases, the J end by 6 bases, with 12 bases between. CDR1 and CDR2 from the germline V gene are KGHDR and SFDVKD. CDR3 bases: TGTGCCACTGCCCAGGAAGGCAATGAGCAGTTCTTC. This sequence encodes CATAQEGNEQFF.

In its sample, this clonotype was seen many times. The chain combines TRBV2 with TRBJ2-2; perhaps TRBD2 as D (6 bases). The V and J ends lost 9 bases and 7 bases respectively, with 24 bases between them. This CDR3 is built from 16 residues. Per germline, CDR1 SNHLY and CDR2 FYNNEI. The CDR3 here is CARSRKEGTTGGELFF. The CDR3 DNA follows: TGTGCCAGATCCCGAAAGGAGGGGACCACCGGCGGGGAGCTGTTTTTT.

This clonotype has a count of ten or more. The chain links TRBV5-1 to TRBJ1-1; the D is unclear. Between the trimmed V and J ends, which lost 0 bases and 1 base, there was a span of 7 bases. CDR1 and CDR2 from the germline V gene are SGHRS and YFSETQ. The CDR3 is 14 residues long. This CDR3 reads CASSLDGPNTEAFF. In DNA form, the CDR3 reads TGCGCCAGCAGCTTGGATGGACCGAACACTGAAGCTTTCTTT.

This clonotype was seen many times. The gene calls are TRBV6-5 and TRBJ2-2; D gene uncertain. Trimming took off 7 bases at V and 5 bases at J, with 17 bases between the two ends. Germline V gene lookup returns CDR1 MNHEY and CDR2 SVGAGI. This CDR3 has 15 residues. The CDR3 spells CASKAPRGGTGELFF. DNA for the CDR3: TGTGCCAGCAAAGCGCCAAGAGGTGGGACCGGGGAGCTGTTTTTT.

Worth noting for this clonotype: This may stem from a read error, because a much larger clone lies one nucleotide away. In DNA form, the CDR3 reads TGTGCCAGCTGCGCCAGACAGGGGGCAAACGAGCAGTACTTC. The encoded protein is CASCARQGANEQYF. V is TRBV11-2 and J is TRBJ2-7; 10 nucleotides line up with TRBD1. The CDR3 has 14 amino acids. The germline V gene encodes CDR1 SGHAT and CDR2 FQNNGV. V lost 8 bases, J lost 5 bases, and 9 bases stayed unmatched.

This chain's CDR3 is CSVELGQGYNEQFF. The CDR3 nucleotides are TGCAGCGTTGAATTGGGACAGGGGTACAATGAGCAGTTCTTC. V usage is TRBV29-1 and J usage is TRBJ2-1; TRBD1 aligns across 10 bases. This CDR3 has 14 residues. The germline V gene encodes CDR1 SQVTM and CDR2 ANQGSEA. Trimming at V came to 2 bases and at J to 4 bases, leaving 2 bases not matched to a gene.

This clonotype was recorded a few times. The chain has TRBV7-6 and TRBJ2-5, with 10 bases aligning to TRBD2. The V segment lost 5 bases and the J segment 6 bases; nucleotides outside the gene matches: 3. Looked up from germline, CDR1 is SGHVS and CDR2 is FNYEAQ. The CDR3 loop spans 13 amino acids. The CDR3 DNA is TGTGCCAGCAGCCCAGCGGGGGGGAAGACCCAGTACTTC. As protein: CASSPAGGKTQYF.

Remarks on this clonotype: Given a much more abundant clone one base away, this may be a read error. J is TRBJ2-7 and V is TRBV10-3; no definite D call. Germline values: CDR1 ENHRY, CDR2 SYGVKD. The CDR3 covers 14 residues. CDR3 sequence (DNA): TGTGCCATCAGTGACCGTACTACAACCTACGAGCAGTCCTTC. Its protein is CAISDRTTTYEQSF.

Regarding this clonotype: It may be a read error: a sequence one base away is much more abundant. V usage is TRBV6-5 and J usage is TRBJ2-6; tentatively, D is TRBD2 (6 bases). Germline loops: CDR1 MNHEY, CDR2 SVGAGI. Trimming pared 1 base from V and 11 bases from J, leaving 18 bases between. The CDR3 has 16 amino acids. The CDR3 sequence is CASSYYPGRGNDVLTF. The CDR3 nucleotides read TGTGCCAGCAGTTACTATCCTGGGCGGGGAAATGACGTCCTGACTTTC.

CDR3 sequence (DNA): TGTGCCAGCAGCCTCGGGCCAGCTTCCCCCGAAGTGTTCTTC. Protein: CASSLGPASPEVFF. The gene calls are TRBV7-2 and TRBJ2-1; no clear D gene. This CDR3 has 14 residues. Trimming took off 5 bases at V and 15 bases at J, with 23 bases between the two ends. The V gene's germline CDR1 is SGHTA and CDR2 FQGNSA.

This clonotype was seen repeatedly, ten times or more. This sequence joins TRBV5-1 and TRBJ2-1; possible D gene TRBD2, 6 bases. V was shortened by 7 bases and J by 8 bases, with 13 bases between the two germline ends. The CDR3 runs 12 residues. CDR1 is SGHRS, CDR2 YFSETQ, per germline. In DNA form, the CDR3 reads TGCGCCAGCGCGGAGGGGTTAGATGAGCAGTTCTTC. It is translated as CASAEGLDEQFF.

The chain combines TRBV11-2 with TRBJ2-1; tentative D call: TRBD2 (5 bases). V dropped 3 bases and J dropped 8 bases, with 14 bases sitting between them. Germline CDR1 and CDR2: SGHAT and FQNNGV. The CDR3 runs to 14 residues. The CDR3 spells CASSFTLETDEQFF. CDR3 coding DNA: TGTGCCAGCAGCTTTACACTAGAGACGGATGAGCAGTTCTTC.

This clonotype was counted many times. The V call is TRBV20-1, the J call TRBJ2-7; D call uncertain. CDR3 length equals 13 residues. Between the trimmed V and J ends, which lost 2 bases and 2 bases, there was a span of 10 bases. The germline V gene has CDR1 DFQATT and CDR2 SNEGSKA (reference sequence). The CDR3, as DNA: TGCAGTGCTAGATCCCAGGCTGCCTACGAGCAGTACTTC. It specifies CSARSQAAYEQYF.

The sample holds many counts of this clonotype. CDR3 region: CASSSIDTRSYNEQFF. CDR3 bases: TGTGCCAGTAGTTCGATAGACACGCGCTCCTACAATGAGCAGTTCTTC. V usage is TRBV19 and J usage is TRBJ2-1; no clear D gene. The CDR3 consists of 16 residues. The V gene lost 5 bases and the J gene lost 0 bases, with 14 bases spanning the gap. Looked up from germline, CDR1 is LNHDA and CDR2 is SQIVND (reference sequence).

This clonotype was picked up a small number of times. The chain is built from TRBV20-1 and TRBJ2-4, with 8 bases fitting TRBD2. V trimming: 4 bases; J trimming: 1 base; junction bases outside the gene matches: 15. CDR1 and CDR2 (germline): DFQATT, SNEGSKA (reference sequence). CDR3 length equals 18 residues. CDR3 region: CSATPGLGEFGAKNIQYF. The DNA of the CDR3 is TGCAGTGCTACACCGGGACTAGGGGAATTTGGGGCCAAAAACATTCAGTACTTC.

This clonotype has a handful of counts. This chain connects TRBV7-2 to TRBJ2-5; 10 bases are shared with TRBD1. The germline CDR1 and CDR2 sequences are SGHTA and FQGNSA. The CDR3 has 17 amino acids. The V and J ends lost 3 bases and 2 bases, in that order; junction bases with no gene match: 9. The CDR3 protein is CASSLPLDRGAQETQYF. The CDR3 nucleotides are TGTGCCAGCAGCTTGCCTTTGGACAGGGGGGCGCAAGAGACCCAGTACTTC. Complete variable domain (other parts from reference TRBV7-2 and TRBJ2-5): GAGVSQSPSNKVTEKGKDVELRCDPISGHTALYWYRQSLGQGLEFLIYFQGNSAPDKSGLPSDRFSAERTGGSVSTLTIQRTQQEDSAVYLCASSLPLDRGAQETQYFGPGTRLLVL.

This clonotype has at least ten counts. V gene TRBV20-1 combines with J gene TRBJ2-3, with D possibly matching TRBD1 (6 bases). V was trimmed by 3 bases and J by 1 base, leaving 11 bases between them. Looked up from germline, CDR1 is DFQATT and CDR2 is SNEGSKA (reference sequence). The CDR3 consists of 14 residues. CDR3 in amino acids: CSARSGVGTDTQYF. CDR3 in DNA: TGCAGTGCTAGGTCAGGGGTTGGCACAGATACGCAGTATTTT.

This clonotype was detected ten times or more. This chain uses TRBV15 with TRBJ2-1; D uncertain. The CDR3 spans 12 residues. V lost 6 bases to trimming and J lost 0 bases, with 3 bases between them. Germline CDR1 LNHNV, CDR2 YYDKDF (reference sequence). For the CDR3, the DNA is TGTGCCACCAGATCCTCCTACAATGAGCAGTTCTTC. This sequence encodes CATRSSYNEQFF.

This clonotype was observed at least ten times. V usage is TRBV6-1 and J usage is TRBJ2-1, with 9 bases identical to TRBD2. The V segment lost 6 bases and the J segment 6 bases; nucleotides outside the gene matches: 9. CDR3 length: 15 residues. CDR1 and CDR2 (germline): MNHNS, SASEGT. The CDR3 nucleotides are TGTGCCAGCAGACCACCGGGACTAGCTAGCAATGAGCAGTTCTTC. This gives the protein CASRPPGLASNEQFF.

The chain uses TRBV11-3 and TRBJ2-1; D is undetermined. This CDR3 is built from 13 residues. CDR1 is SGHNT, CDR2 YENEEA, per germline. The germline V and J ends were trimmed by 0 bases and 6 bases, with 6 bases remaining between them. CDR3 nucleotide sequence: TGTGCCAGCAGCTTAGAAATGAGCAATGAGCAGTTCTTC. As protein: CASSLEMSNEQFF.